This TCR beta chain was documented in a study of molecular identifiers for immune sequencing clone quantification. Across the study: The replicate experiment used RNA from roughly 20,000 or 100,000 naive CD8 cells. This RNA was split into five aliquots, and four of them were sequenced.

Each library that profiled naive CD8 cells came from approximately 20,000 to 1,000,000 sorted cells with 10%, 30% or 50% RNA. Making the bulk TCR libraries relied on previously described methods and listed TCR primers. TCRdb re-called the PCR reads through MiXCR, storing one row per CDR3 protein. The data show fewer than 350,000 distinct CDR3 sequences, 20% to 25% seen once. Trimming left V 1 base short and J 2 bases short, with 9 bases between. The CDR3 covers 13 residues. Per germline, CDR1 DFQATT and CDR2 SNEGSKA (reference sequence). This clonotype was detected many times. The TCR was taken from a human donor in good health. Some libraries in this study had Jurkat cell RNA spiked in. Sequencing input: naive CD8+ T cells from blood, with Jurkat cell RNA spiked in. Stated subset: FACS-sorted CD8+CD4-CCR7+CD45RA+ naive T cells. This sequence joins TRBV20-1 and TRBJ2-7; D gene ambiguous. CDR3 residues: CSARGPVPYEQYF. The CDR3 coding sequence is TGCAGTGCTAGAGGGCCAGTTCCCTACGAGCAGTACTTC.